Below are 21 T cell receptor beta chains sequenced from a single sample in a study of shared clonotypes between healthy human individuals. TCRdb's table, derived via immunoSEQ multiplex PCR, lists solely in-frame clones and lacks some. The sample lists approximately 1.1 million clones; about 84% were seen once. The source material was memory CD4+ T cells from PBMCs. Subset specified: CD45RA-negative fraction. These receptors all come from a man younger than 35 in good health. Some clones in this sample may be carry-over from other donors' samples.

The CDR3 protein is CASSLGQGRYEQYF. CDR3 DNA sequence: TGTGCCAGCAGCTTGGGACAGGGGCGCTACGAGCAGTACTTC. The rearrangement uses TRBV5-6 and TRBJ2-7; the match to TRBD1 covers 8 bases. Germline CDR1 SGHDT, CDR2 YYEEEE. This CDR3 has 14 amino acids. With V trimmed by 0 bases and J by 3 bases, 2 bases remained unmatched.

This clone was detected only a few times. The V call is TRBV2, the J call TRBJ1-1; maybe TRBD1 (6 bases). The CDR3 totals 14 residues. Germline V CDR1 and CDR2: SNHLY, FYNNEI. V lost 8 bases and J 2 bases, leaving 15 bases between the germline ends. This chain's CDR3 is CASGETGLNTEAFF. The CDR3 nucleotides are TGTGCCAGCGGGGAGACAGGACTTAACACTGAAGCTTTCTTT.

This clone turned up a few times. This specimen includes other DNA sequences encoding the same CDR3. The CDR3 DNA reads TGCGCCAGCAGCCAATTGGCGGGAGGCACAGATACGCAGTATTTT. Residues: CASSQLAGGTDTQYF. The J gene is TRBJ2-3, the V gene TRBV4-1; 7 positions match TRBD2. CDR1 and CDR2 (germline): MGHRA, YSYEKL. With V trimmed by 2 bases and J by 1 base, 3 bases remained unmatched. The CDR3 covers 15 residues.

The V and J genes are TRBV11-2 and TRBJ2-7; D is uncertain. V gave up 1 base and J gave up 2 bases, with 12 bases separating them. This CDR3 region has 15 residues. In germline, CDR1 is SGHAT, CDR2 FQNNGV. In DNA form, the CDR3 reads TGTGCCAGCAGCTTAGCGGCTAGTTCGGCCTACGAGCAGTACTTC. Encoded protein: CASSLAASSAYEQYF.

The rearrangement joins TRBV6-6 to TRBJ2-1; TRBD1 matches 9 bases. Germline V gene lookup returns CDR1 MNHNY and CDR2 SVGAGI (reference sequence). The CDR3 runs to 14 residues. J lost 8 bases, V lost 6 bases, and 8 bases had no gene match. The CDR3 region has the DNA TGTGCCAGCAGAGCGACAGGGGGTTCCGATGAGCAGTTCTTC. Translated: CASRATGGSDEQFF.

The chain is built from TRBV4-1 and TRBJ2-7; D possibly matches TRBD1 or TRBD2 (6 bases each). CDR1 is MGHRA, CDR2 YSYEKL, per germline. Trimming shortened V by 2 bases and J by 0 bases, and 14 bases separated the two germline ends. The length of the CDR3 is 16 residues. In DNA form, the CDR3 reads TGCGCCAGCAGCCAACCCGGAGGGACACTCTCCTACGAGCAGTACTTC. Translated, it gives CASSQPGGTLSYEQYF.

In nucleotides, the CDR3 is TGTGCCAGCAGCTCAAGCGGGAGGCTCACCTACGAGCAGTACTTC. This codes for CASSSSGRLTYEQYF. The gene calls are TRBV7-2 and TRBJ2-7; 9 nucleotides match TRBD2. V was pared by 4 bases and J by 2 bases, with 6 bases of the junction left unmatched. Germline V gene lookup returns CDR1 SGHTA and CDR2 FQGNSA. The CDR3 consists of 15 residues.

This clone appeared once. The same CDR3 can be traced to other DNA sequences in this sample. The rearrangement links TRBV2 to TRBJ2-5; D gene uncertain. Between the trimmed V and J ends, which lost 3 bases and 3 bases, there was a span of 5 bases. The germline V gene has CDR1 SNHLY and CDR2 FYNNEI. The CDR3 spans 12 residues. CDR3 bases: TGTGCCAGCAGTGACAGAGAAGAGACCCAGTACTTC. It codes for CASSDREETQYF.

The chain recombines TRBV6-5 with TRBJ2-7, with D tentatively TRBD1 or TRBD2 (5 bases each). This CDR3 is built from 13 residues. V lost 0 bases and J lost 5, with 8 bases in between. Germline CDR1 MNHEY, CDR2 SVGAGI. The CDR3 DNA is TGTGCCAGCAGTTACTCCCGGGGCGACGAGCAGTACTTC. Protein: CASSYSRGDEQYF.

Written as DNA, the CDR3 is TGTGCCAGCAGTGAAGCCGGGACAGCGGCCAATCAGCCCCAGCATTTT. This encodes CASSEAGTAANQPQHF. The gene calls are TRBV2 and TRBJ1-5, with 7 positions matching TRBD1. Germline CDR1 SNHLY, CDR2 FYNNEI. CDR3 length: 16 amino acids. Losses at the gene ends were 0 bases for V and 3 bases for J; bases not matched to a gene: 5.

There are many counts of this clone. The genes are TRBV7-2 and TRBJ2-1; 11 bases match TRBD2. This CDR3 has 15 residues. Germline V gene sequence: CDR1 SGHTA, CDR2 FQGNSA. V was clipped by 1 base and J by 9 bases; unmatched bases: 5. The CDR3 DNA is TGTGCCAGCAGCTTAGGTGGGACTAGCGGCGTTGAGCAGTTCTTC. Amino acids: CASSLGGTSGVEQFF.

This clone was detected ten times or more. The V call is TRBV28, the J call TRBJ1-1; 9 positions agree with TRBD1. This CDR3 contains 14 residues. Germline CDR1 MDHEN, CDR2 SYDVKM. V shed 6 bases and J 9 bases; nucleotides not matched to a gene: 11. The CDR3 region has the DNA TGTGCCAGCAGCACATGGGACAGGGAAAGGAAAGCTTTCTTT. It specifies CASSTWDRERKAFF.

The CDR3 loop is CASRDRDYEQYF. The CDR3 DNA sequence: TGCGCCAGCCGGGACAGGGACTACGAGCAGTACTTC. This rearrangement joins TRBV5-1 to TRBJ2-7; TRBD1 matches 9 bases. V lost 7 bases to trimming and J lost 3 bases; unmatched junction nucleotides: 2. Germline V CDR1 and CDR2: SGHRS, YFSETQ. This CDR3 comprises 12 residues.

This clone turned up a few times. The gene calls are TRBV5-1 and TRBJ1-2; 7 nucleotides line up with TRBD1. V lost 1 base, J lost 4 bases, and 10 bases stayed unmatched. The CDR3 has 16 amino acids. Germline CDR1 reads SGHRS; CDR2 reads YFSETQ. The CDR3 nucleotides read TGCGCCAGCAGCTTGTTGGGCGGGACAGTATCCTATGGCTACACCTTC. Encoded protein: CASSLLGGTVSYGYTF.

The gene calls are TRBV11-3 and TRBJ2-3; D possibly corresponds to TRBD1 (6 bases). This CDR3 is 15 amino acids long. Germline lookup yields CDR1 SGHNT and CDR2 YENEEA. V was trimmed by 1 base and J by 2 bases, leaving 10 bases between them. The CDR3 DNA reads TGTGCCAGCAGCTTAGGAGGGGGAGACACAGATACGCAGTATTTT. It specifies CASSLGGGDTDTQYF. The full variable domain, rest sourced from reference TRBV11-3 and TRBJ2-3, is EAGVVQSPRYKIIEKKQPVAFWCNPISGHNTLYWYLQNLGQGPELLIRYENEEAVDDSQLPKDRFSAERLKGVDSTLKIQPAELGDSAVYLCASSLGGGDTDTQYFGPGTRLTVL.

The CDR3 nucleotides read TGTGCCAGCAGCTTGGGAGGTAATGAAAAACTGTTTTTT. Encoded protein: CASSLGGNEKLFF. The chain has TRBV5-4 and TRBJ1-4, with no clear D. CDR1 SGHNT and CDR2 YYREEE come from the germline V gene (reference sequence). This CDR3 is built from 13 residues. Trimming took off 0 bases at V and 4 bases at J, with 4 bases between the two ends.

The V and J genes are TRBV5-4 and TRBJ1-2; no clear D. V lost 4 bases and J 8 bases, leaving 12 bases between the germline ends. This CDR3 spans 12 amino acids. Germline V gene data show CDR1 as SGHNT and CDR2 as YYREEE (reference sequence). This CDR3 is CASSHKDGGYTF. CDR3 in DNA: TGTGCCAGCAGCCATAAGGACGGCGGCTACACCTTC.

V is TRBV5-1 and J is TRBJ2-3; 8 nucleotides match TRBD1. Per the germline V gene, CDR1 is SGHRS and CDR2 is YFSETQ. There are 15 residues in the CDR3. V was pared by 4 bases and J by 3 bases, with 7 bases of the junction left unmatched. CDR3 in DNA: TGCGCCAGCAGCAGATTTACAGGGGGGACAGATACGCAGTATTTT. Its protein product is CASSRFTGGTDTQYF. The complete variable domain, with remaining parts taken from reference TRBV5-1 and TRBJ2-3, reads KAGVTQTPRYLIKTRGQQVTLSCSPISGHRSVSWYQQTPGQGLQFLFEYFSETQRNKGNFPGRFSGRQFSNSRSEMNVSTLELGDSALYLCASSRFTGGTDTQYFGPGTRLTVL.

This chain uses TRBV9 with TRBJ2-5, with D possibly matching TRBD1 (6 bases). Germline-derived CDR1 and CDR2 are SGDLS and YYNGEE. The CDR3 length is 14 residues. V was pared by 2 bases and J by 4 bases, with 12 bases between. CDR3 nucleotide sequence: TGTGCCAGCAGCGTCAGGGGATTCCCAGAGACCCAGTACTTC. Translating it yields CASSVRGFPETQYF.

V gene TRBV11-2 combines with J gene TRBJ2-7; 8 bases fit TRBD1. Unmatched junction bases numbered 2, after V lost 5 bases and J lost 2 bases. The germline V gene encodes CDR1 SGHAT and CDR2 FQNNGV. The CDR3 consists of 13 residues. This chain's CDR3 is CASSNRGTYEQYF. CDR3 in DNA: TGTGCCAGCAGCAACAGGGGGACCTACGAGCAGTACTTC.

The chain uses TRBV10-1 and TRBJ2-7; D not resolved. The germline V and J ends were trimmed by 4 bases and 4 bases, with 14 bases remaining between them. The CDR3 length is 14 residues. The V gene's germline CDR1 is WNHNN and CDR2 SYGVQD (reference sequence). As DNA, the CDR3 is TGCGCCAGCAGTGGCACCGTGGTATCGTACGAGCAGTACTTC. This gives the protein CASSGTVVSYEQYF.